The clone carrying this T cell receptor beta chain showed up just once. Produced via immunoSEQ multiplex PCR; TCRdb's table is partial and in-frame only. The sample contains over 50,000 clones, roughly 80% of which appear only once. The record originates from a study of blood T cell repertoires in COVID-19. V was shortened by 4 bases and J by 0 bases, with 13 bases between the two germline ends. The germline CDR1 and CDR2 sequences are SGHRS and YFSETQ. This CDR3 has 16 amino acids. The material sequenced was PBMCs or T cells enriched from blood (not recorded which). This rearrangement joins TRBV5-1 to TRBJ1-4; possible D gene TRBD1, 5 bases. The TCR sequence derives from a woman aged 35 to 49 with acute COVID-19. The CDR3 bases are TGCGCCAGCAGCAGAGAACGACAGCCAACTAATGAAAAACTGTTTTTT. This encodes CASSRERQPTNEKLFF.